The next 19 T cell receptor beta chains were all read from a single sample in a study of T cell responses to AZD1222 COVID-19 vaccine. Using immunoSEQ multiplex PCR, the repertoire was profiled, and TCRdb retains in-frame clones only, with some absent. Here the sample spans roughly 160,000 clones, 75% to 95% being singletons. Sample: peripheral blood, taken on day 0 of AZD1222 vaccination. Receptors originate from an adult in good health.

This clone has a single count. J is TRBJ1-2 and V is TRBV3-1 (or the pseudogene TRBV3-2); D might be TRBD1 (6 bases). CDR1 is LGHDT, CDR2 YNNKEL, per germline (reference sequence). The CDR3 contains 13 residues. V lost 7 bases and J lost 2, with 11 bases in between. Here the CDR3 reads CASTTTGNYGYTF. In nucleotides, the CDR3 is TGTGCCAGCACCACTACAGGGAACTATGGCTACACCTTC.

V gene TRBV6-6 combines with J gene TRBJ1-4; the D is unclear. Per the germline V gene, CDR1 is MNHNY and CDR2 is SVGAGI (reference sequence). This CDR3 has 12 residues. Trimming took off 6 bases at V and 7 bases at J, with 9 bases between the two ends. CDR3 nucleotides: TGTGCCAGCAGGGGGAGTGGTGAAAAACTGTTTTTT. Encoded protein: CASRGSGEKLFF.

The chain joins TRBV5-1 to TRBJ2-3; unclear D gene. V was clipped by 1 base and J by 3 bases, with 12 bases between them. The CDR3 is 15 amino acids. CDR1 SGHRS and CDR2 YFSETQ come from the germline V gene. This chain's CDR3 is CASSLNSRSTDTQYF. The CDR3 DNA is TGCGCCAGCAGCTTGAATTCGAGGAGTACAGATACGCAGTATTTT.

This chain links TRBV11-3 with TRBJ1-5; D remains unclear. CDR3 length: 13 residues. With 5 bases removed from V and 10 bases from J, the gap between germline ends came to 15 bases. From germline, CDR1 is SGHNT and CDR2 YENEEA. CDR3 coding DNA: TGTGCCAGCAGCACTAGCGGAGGACCCCCCCAGCATTTT. Its protein is CASSTSGGPPQHF.

The rearrangement links TRBV27 to TRBJ2-1; D gene unclear. CDR1 and CDR2 (germline): MNHEY, SMNVEV (reference sequence). V was shortened by 6 bases and J by 9 bases, with 21 bases between the two germline ends. The length of the CDR3 is 15 residues. The CDR3 sequence is CASSFGRPQSTEQFF. The CDR3, as DNA: TGTGCCAGCAGCTTTGGACGGCCTCAGAGTACTGAGCAGTTCTTC.

The chain couples TRBV4-1 to TRBJ1-5; D is possibly TRBD1 (6 bases). CDR1 MGHRA and CDR2 YSYEKL come from the germline V gene. The CDR3 runs to 17 residues. Trimming took 1 base from V and 6 from J, leaving 19 bases between them. CDR3 region: CASSQGRARGVSQPQHF. The CDR3 DNA follows: TGCGCCAGCAGCCAAGGCCGTGCCAGGGGAGTAAGTCAGCCCCAGCATTTT.

This clone was seen just once. The chain carries TRBV7-9 and TRBJ2-5; D not resolved. From germline, CDR1 is SEHNR and CDR2 FQNEAQ (reference sequence). Trimming shortened V by 5 bases and J by 2 bases, and 12 bases separated the two germline ends. The CDR3 runs 14 residues. The DNA for the CDR3 is TGTGCCAGCAGCCCAGGCACTACTCAAGAGACCCAGTACTTC. It encodes CASSPGTTQETQYF.

This chain uses TRBV7-2 with TRBJ1-2; the D is unclear. This CDR3 contains 11 residues. V was cut by 1 base and J by 13 bases, with 10 bases left in between. Germline CDR1 SGHTA, CDR2 FQGNSA. The CDR3 loop is CASSLEGSGTF. The CDR3, as DNA: TGTGCCAGCAGCTTAGAGGGTTCCGGCACCTTC.

The V call is TRBV27, the J call TRBJ2-7; 7 positions agree with TRBD2. J was trimmed by 2 bases and V by 3 bases; bases with no gene match: 10. This CDR3 spans 16 amino acids. CDR1 is MNHEY and CDR2 is SMNVEV in the germline V gene (reference sequence). The CDR3 sequence: CASSFLSGETTYEQYF. The CDR3 DNA reads as TGTGCCAGCAGTTTCCTGAGCGGGGAAACTACCTACGAGCAGTACTTC.

V is TRBV6-2 or TRBV6-3 and J is TRBJ1-1, with 7 nucleotides matching TRBD1. Per the germline V gene, CDR1 is MNHEY and CDR2 is SVGEGT. The CDR3 consists of 20 residues. With V trimmed by 0 bases and J by 1 base, 17 bases remained unmatched. The DNA of the CDR3 is TGTGCCAGCAGTTACTCGATAAGGAAGGATAAGGGGGCTGGGAACACTGAAGCTTTCTTT. Translating it yields CASSYSIRKDKGAGNTEAFF.

The gene calls are TRBV15 and TRBJ2-7, with 7 bases aligning to TRBD2. The V segment lost 0 bases and the J segment 6 bases; nucleotides outside the gene matches: 5. Germline lookup yields CDR1 LNHNV and CDR2 YYDKDF (reference sequence). CDR3 length equals 14 residues. The CDR3 region is CATSRDLASGEQYF. CDR3 nucleotides: TGTGCCACCAGCAGAGATCTGGCTAGCGGCGAGCAGTACTTC.

The rearrangement joins TRBV12-2 to TRBJ1-2; TRBD1 reflects the table's D call only, with no check against the DNA. TRBV12-2 is a listed pseudogene. This CDR3 contains 15 residues. In nucleotides, the CDR3 is TGTGCAAGTCGCTTTTGGACAGCACCTCGATATGGCTACACCTTC. This encodes CASRFWTAPRYGYTF.

The J gene is TRBJ1-6, the V gene TRBV5-1; 7 bases are shared with TRBD1. V was clipped by 4 bases and J by 8 bases; unmatched bases: 6. This CDR3 is built from 14 residues. Germline assignment: CDR1 SGHRS and CDR2 YFSETQ. The CDR3 loop reads CASSPGQVYSPLHF. In nucleotides, the CDR3 is TGCGCCAGCAGCCCAGGACAGGTATATTCACCCCTCCACTTT.

This chain joins TRBV2 and TRBJ1-2; tentative D call: TRBD1 (6 bases). Trimming took 10 bases from V and 1 from J, leaving 13 bases between them. This CDR3 is built from 13 residues. Germline CDR1 SNHLY, CDR2 FYNNEI. The CDR3 bases are TGTGCCACTACAGGGCGGAATAACTATGGCTACACCTTC. This translates into CATTGRNNYGYTF.

The rearrangement links TRBV28 to TRBJ1-2; TRBD1 aligns across 8 bases. CDR1 MDHEN and CDR2 SYDVKM come from the germline V gene. V lost 6 bases, J lost 5 bases, and 11 bases stayed unmatched. The CDR3 has 15 amino acids. The CDR3 DNA sequence: TGTGCCAGCAGCACCGGGACAGGCTCCACTTATGGCTACACCTTC. Translated: CASSTGTGSTYGYTF.

This chain links TRBV7-6 with TRBJ2-6; D possibly corresponds to TRBD1 (5 bases). Trimming stripped 5 bases from V and 1 base from J, with 21 bases between. The CDR3 covers 19 residues. The germline CDR1 and CDR2 sequences are SGHVS and FNYEAQ. In DNA form, the CDR3 reads TGTGCCAGCAGCCCCTCGAGGCCAGGGATGAGTTCTGGGGCCAACGTCCTGACTTTC. Translation: CASSPSRPGMSSGANVLTF.

V and J are TRBV7-9 and TRBJ2-4, with D hard to call. Trimming removed 5 bases from V and 6 bases from J, with 11 bases in between. This CDR3 is built from 13 residues. Germline lookup yields CDR1 SEHNR and CDR2 FQNEAQ (reference sequence). CDR3 in amino acids: CASSRGWGNIQYF. The CDR3 region has the DNA TGTGCCAGCAGCCGTGGTTGGGGAAACATTCAGTACTTC.

The chain carries TRBV28 and TRBJ1-4; D gene ambiguous. With 2 bases removed from V and 4 bases from J, the gap between germline ends came to 14 bases. The CDR3 contains 16 residues. Germline values: CDR1 MDHEN, CDR2 SYDVKM. The CDR3 DNA reads as TGTGCCAGCAGTTTAAGGTTGGGCAGCAGTAATGAAAAACTGTTTTTT. It is translated as CASSLRLGSSNEKLFF. Drawing the rest from reference TRBV28 and TRBJ1-4, the complete variable domain is DVKVTQSSRYLVKRTGEKVFLECVQDMDHENMFWYRQDPGLGLRLIYFSYDVKMKEKGDIPEGYSVSREKKERFSLILESASTNQTSMYLCASSLRLGSSNEKLFFGSGTQLSVL.

This clone appeared once. This chain links TRBV7-9 with TRBJ1-2; tentative D call: TRBD1 (6 bases). The germline gives CDR1 SEHNR, CDR2 FQNEAQ (reference sequence). The CDR3 totals 14 residues. V was cut by 2 bases and J by 4 bases, with 11 bases left in between. CDR3 protein: CASSLSRGAYGYTF. CDR3 DNA sequence: TGTGCCAGCAGCTTATCCAGGGGCGCCTATGGCTACACCTTC.